This T cell receptor (beta chain) was recorded in a study of blood T cell repertoires in COVID-19. As originally analysed: Reference gene primers were amplified, and this amplification served to estimate nucleated cell counts. Using immunoSEQ multiplex PCR, the repertoire was profiled, and TCRdb retains in-frame clones only, with some absent. V and J calls plus clone size are reproduced from that table; the DNA served to infer D and trimming. Of 140,000 to 150,000 clones in the sample, less than 90% were seen once. CDR1 and CDR2 (germline): SNHLY, FYNNEI. V lost 6 bases and J lost 0, with 16 bases in between. The CDR3 is 16 residues long. The Seattle patients joined while their infection was active and were tracked longitudinally afterward.

This receptor was taken from a human donor with COVID-19, enrolled during active disease. The donor label of this sample is uncertain. Sequencing was done on a sample of peripheral blood. The rearrangement uses TRBV2 and TRBJ2-3; possible D gene TRBD2, 7 bases. The CDR3, as DNA: TGTGCCAGCAGAGACCCGGGGGGCCGGAGCACAGATACGCAGTATTTT. This sequence encodes CASRDPGGRSTDTQYF.